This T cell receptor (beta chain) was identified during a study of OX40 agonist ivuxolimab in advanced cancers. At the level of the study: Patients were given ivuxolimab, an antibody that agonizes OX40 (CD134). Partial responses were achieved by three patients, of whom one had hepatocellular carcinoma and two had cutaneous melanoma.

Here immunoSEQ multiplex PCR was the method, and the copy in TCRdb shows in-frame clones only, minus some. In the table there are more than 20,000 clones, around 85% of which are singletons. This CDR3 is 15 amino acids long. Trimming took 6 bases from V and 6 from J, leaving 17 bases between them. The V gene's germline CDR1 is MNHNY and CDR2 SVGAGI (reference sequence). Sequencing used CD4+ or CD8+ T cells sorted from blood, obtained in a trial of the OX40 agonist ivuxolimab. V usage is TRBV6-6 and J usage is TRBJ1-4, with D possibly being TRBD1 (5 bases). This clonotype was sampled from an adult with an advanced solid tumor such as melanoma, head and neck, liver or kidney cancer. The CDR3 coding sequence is TGTGCCAGCAGGGAACCTCGGGGGAGGGATGAAAAACTGTTTTTT. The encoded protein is CASREPRGRDEKLFF.